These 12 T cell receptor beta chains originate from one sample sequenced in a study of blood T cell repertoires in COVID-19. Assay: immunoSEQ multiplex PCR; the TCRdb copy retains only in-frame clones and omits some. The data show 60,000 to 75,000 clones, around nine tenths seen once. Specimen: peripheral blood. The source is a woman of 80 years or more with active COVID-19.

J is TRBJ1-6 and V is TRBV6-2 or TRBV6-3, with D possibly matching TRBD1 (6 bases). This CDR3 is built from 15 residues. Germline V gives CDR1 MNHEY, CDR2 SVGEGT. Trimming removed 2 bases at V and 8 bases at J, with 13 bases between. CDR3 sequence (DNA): TGTGCCAGCAGTTACCAAACAGGGAGTTATTCACCCCTCCACTTT. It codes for CASSYQTGSYSPLHF.

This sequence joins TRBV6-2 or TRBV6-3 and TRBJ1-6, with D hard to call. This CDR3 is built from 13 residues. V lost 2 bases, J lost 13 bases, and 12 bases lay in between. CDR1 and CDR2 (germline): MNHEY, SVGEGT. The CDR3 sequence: CASSYERLVPLHF. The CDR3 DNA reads TGTGCCAGCAGTTACGAGCGGTTAGTTCCCCTCCACTTT.

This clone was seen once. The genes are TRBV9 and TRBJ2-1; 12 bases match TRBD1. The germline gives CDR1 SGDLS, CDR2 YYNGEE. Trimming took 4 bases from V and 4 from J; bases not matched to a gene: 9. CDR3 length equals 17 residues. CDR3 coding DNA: TGTGCCAGCAGCCGGGGACAGGGGGCTGAATTTTACAATGAGCAGTTCTTC. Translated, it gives CASSRGQGAEFYNEQFF.

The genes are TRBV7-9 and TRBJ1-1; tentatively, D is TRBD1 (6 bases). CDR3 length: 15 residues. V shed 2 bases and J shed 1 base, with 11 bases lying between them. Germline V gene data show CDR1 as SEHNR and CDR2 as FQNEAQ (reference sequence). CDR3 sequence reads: CASSLSGQRNTEAFF. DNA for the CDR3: TGTGCCAGCAGCTTATCGGGACAACGGAACACTGAAGCTTTCTTT.

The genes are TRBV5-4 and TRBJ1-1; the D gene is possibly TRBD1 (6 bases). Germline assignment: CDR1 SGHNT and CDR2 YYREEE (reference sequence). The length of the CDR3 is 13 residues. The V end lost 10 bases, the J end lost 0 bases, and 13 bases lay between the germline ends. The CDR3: CASRGALNTEAFF. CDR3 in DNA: TGTGCCTCGCGGGGGGCCCTGAACACTGAAGCTTTCTTT.

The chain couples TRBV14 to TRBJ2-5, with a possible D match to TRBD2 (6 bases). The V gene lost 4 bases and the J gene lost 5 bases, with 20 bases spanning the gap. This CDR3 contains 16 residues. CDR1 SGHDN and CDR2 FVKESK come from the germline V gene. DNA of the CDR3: TGTGCCAGCAGCCGCAGTGGCGGGGCCCTCGGGGAGACCCAGTACTTC. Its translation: CASSRSGGALGETQYF.

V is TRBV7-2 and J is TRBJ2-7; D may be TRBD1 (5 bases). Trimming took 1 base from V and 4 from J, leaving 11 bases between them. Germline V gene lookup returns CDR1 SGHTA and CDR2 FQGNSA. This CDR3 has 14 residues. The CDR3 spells CASSLGGQLYEQYF. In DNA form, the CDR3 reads TGTGCCAGCAGCTTAGGGGGCCAGCTTTACGAGCAGTACTTC. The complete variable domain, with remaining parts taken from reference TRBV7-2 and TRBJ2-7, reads GAGVSQSPSNKVTEKGKDVELRCDPISGHTALYWYRQSLGQGLEFLIYFQGNSAPDKSGLPSDRFSAERTGGSVSTLTIQRTQQEDSAVYLCASSLGGQLYEQYFGPGTRLTVT.

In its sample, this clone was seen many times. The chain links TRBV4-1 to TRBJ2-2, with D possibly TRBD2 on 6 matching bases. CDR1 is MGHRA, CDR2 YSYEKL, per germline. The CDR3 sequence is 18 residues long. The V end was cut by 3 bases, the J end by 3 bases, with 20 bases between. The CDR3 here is CASSHLFRRGGDTGELFF. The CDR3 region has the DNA TGCGCCAGCAGCCACCTCTTTCGGAGGGGTGGGGACACCGGGGAGCTGTTTTTT.

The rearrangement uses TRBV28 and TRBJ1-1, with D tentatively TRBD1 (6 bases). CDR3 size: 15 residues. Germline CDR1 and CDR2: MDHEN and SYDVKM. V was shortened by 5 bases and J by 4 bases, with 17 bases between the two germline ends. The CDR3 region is CASSQQGFFLTEAFF. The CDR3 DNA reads TGTGCCAGCAGTCAACAGGGTTTTTTTCTCACTGAAGCTTTCTTT.

Here the CDR3 reads CASSRRQGSTDTQYF. The CDR3 DNA reads TGTGCCAGCAGCCGTCGACAGGGGAGTACAGATACGCAGTATTTT. V is TRBV6-2 or TRBV6-3 and J is TRBJ2-3, with 8 bases matching TRBD1. The CDR3 spans 15 residues. With 6 bases clipped from V and 3 bases from J, the junction kept 8 bases outside the gene matches. CDR1 MNHEY and CDR2 SVGEGT come from the germline V gene.

CDR3 sequence: CASSFILKKRVEQYF. The CDR3 DNA is TGTGCCAGCAGTTTTATACTGAAAAAGCGAGTAGAGCAGTACTTC. This chain connects TRBV28 to TRBJ2-7, with D uncertain. The germline V and J ends were trimmed by 3 bases and 7 bases, with 19 bases remaining between them. Germline CDR1 MDHEN, CDR2 SYDVKM. The CDR3 spans 15 residues.

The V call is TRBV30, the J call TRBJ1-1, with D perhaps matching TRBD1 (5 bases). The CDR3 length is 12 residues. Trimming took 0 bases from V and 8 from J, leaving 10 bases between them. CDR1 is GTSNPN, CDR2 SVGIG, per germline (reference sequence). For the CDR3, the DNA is TGTGCCTGGAGTGTACTACAGGCAGAAGCTTTCTTT. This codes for CAWSVLQAEAFF.